The rows below give T cell receptor beta chains drawn from one sample of a study of OX40 agonist ivuxolimab in advanced cancers. Clones were sequenced by immunoSEQ multiplex PCR, and TCRdb holds only the in-frame ones, with some missing. This table has roughly 56,000 clones, approximately 83% appearing once. This material consisted of CD4+ or CD8+ T cells sorted from blood, taken in a trial of the OX40 agonist ivuxolimab. The receptors stem from an adult with an advanced solid tumor such as melanoma, head and neck, liver or kidney cancer. CDR3s include the opening cysteine and the closing phenylalanine or tryptophan. The D gene is left open where the match is weak. Some rows mark clone size as missing; the rest say once, few, many or name a class of expanded clone.

j_gene	v_gene	d_gene	abundance	CDR3aa	CDR3nt
TRBJ2-7	TRBV15	NA	NA	CATSSQDASYEQYF	TGTGCCACCAGCAGCCAAGACGCGTCCTACGAGCAGTACTTC
TRBJ2-1	TRBV10-1	NA	NA	CASSGPGMGGNEQFF	TGCGCCAGCAGTGGCCCCGGGATGGGGGGTAATGAGCAGTTCTTC
TRBJ1-5	TRBV19	NA	NA	CASSPPGYSNQPQHF	TGTGCCAGTAGTCCCCCGGGCTATAGCAATCAGCCCCAGCATTTT
TRBJ1-1	TRBV29-1	NA	NA	CSVEGVTEAFF	TGCAGCGTTGAGGGCGTCACTGAAGCTTTCTTT
TRBJ2-5	TRBV11-3	NA	NA	CASSLGGKETQYF	TGTGCCAGCAGCTTAGGGGGCAAAGAGACCCAGTACTTC
TRBJ1-5	TRBV19	TRBD1	NA	CASSIAGTGRIRPQHF	TGTGCCAGTAGTATAGCCGGGACAGGGCGAATTCGGCCCCAGCATTTT
TRBJ2-7	TRBV28	NA	NA	CASRSRGGFYEQYF	TGTGCCAGCAGATCTAGAGGGGGTTTTTACGAGCAGTACTTC
TRBJ2-7	TRBV9	TRBD2	NA	CASSAGLGDEQYF	TGTGCCAGCAGCGCGGGACTAGGCGACGAGCAGTACTTC
TRBJ2-5	TRBV28	TRBD2	NA	CASSLAGTSEQETQYF	TGTGCCAGCAGTTTAGCCGGGACTAGCGAACAAGAGACCCAGTACTTC
TRBJ1-6	TRBV5-4	NA	few	CASSPREGGSYNSPLHF	TGTGCCAGCAGCCCCCGGGAGGGAGGATCCTATAATTCACCCCTCCACTTT
TRBJ1-3	TRBV19	NA	NA	CASRAEDPGNTIYF	TGTGCCAGTAGAGCGGAGGATCCTGGAAACACCATATATTTT
TRBJ2-5	TRBV5-1	TRBD2	NA	CASSPGASGGAETQYF	TGCGCCAGCAGCCCAGGGGCTAGCGGGGGGGCAGAGACCCAGTACTTC
TRBJ2-3	TRBV19	TRBD2	NA	CASRTSGSTDTQYF	TGTGCCAGTAGGACTAGCGGAAGCACAGATACGCAGTATTTT
TRBJ1-2	TRBV5-4	NA	NA	CASSFKEDGGGGYTF	TGTGCCAGCAGCTTTAAGGAGGACGGCGGGGGCGGCTACACCTTC
TRBJ2-6	TRBV6-6	NA	NA	CASSTPPAGANVLTF	TGTGCCAGCAGTACCCCCCCGGCTGGGGCCAACGTCCTGACTTTC
TRBJ1-2	TRBV7-2	TRBD1	NA	CASSFRGAYGYTF	TGTGCCAGCAGCTTCAGGGGGGCTTATGGCTACACCTTC
TRBJ1-6	TRBV6-5	NA	NA	CASSYSSVGLASPLHF	TGTGCCAGCAGTTACTCGTCAGTAGGGTTAGCTTCACCCCTCCACTTT
TRBJ2-5	TRBV19	TRBD2	NA	CASSGSGSGETQYF	TGTGCCAGTAGCGGGAGCGGGAGTGGGGAGACCCAGTACTTC
TRBJ2-1	TRBV28	TRBD1	NA	CASNGQGVYNEQFF	TGTGCCAGCAACGGACAGGGGGTCTACAATGAGCAGTTCTTC
TRBJ2-7	TRBV9	TRBD1	once	CASSGGQGLHEQYF	TGTGCCAGCAGCGGAGGACAGGGTCTGCACGAGCAGTACTTC
TRBJ2-1	TRBV7-8	NA	NA	CASSFLTQGSSYNEQFF	TGTGCCAGCAGCTTCCTGACGCAGGGTAGCTCCTACAATGAGCAGTTCTTC
TRBJ1-1	TRBV11-3	NA	once	CASSPGRGLDTEAFF	TGTGCCAGCAGCCCAGGCCGGGGGCTTGACACTGAAGCTTTCTTT
TRBJ1-5	TRBV6-5	NA	NA	CASSSRPNQPQHF	TGTGCCAGCAGCTCGCGCCCCAATCAGCCCCAGCATTTT
TRBJ2-5	TRBV6-5	NA	NA	CASRIPGSETQYF	TGTGCCAGCAGGATCCCCGGATCGGAGACCCAGTACTTC
TRBJ2-1	TRBV7-9	TRBD1	NA	CASSLGQGPRYEQFF	TGTGCCAGCAGCTTGGGACAGGGGCCACGCTATGAGCAGTTCTTC